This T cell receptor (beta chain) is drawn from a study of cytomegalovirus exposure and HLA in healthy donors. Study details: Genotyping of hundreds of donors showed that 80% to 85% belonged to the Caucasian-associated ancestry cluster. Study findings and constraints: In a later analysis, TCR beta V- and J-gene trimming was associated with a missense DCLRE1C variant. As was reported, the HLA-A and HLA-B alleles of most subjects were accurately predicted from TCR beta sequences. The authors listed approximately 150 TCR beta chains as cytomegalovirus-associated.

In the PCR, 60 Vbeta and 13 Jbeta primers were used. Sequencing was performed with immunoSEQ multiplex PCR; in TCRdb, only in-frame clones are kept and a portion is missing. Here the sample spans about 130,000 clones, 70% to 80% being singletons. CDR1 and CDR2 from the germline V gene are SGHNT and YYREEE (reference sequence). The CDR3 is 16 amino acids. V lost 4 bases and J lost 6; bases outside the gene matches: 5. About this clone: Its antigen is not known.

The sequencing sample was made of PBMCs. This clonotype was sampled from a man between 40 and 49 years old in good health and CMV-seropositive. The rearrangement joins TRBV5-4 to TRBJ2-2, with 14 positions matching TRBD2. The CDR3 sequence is CASSTGLAGGAGELFF. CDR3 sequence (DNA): TGTGCCAGCAGCACCGGACTAGCGGGAGGCGCCGGGGAGCTGTTTTTT.